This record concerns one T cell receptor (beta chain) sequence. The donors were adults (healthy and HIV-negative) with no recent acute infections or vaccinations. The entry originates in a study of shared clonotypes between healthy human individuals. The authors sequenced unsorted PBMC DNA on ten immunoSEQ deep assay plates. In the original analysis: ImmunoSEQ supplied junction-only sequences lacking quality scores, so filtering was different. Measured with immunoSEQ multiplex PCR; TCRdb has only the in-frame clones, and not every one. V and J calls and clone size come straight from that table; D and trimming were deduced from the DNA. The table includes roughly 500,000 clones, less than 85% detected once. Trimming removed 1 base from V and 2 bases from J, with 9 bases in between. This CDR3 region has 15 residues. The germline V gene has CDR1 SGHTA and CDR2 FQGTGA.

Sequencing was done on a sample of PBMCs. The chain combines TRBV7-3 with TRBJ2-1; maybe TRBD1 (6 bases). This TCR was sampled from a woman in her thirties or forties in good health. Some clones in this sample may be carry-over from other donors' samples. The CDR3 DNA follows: TGTGCCAGCAGCTTAAACAGGGATACCTACAATGAGCAGTTCTTC. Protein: CASSLNRDTYNEQFF.